A single T cell receptor beta chain is shown here with its context. Its antigen is undetermined. The sample originates from a study of CXCR3-negative and CXCR3-positive naive CD8 T cells. The CDR3 consists of 16 residues. The germline CDR1 and CDR2 sequences are SGHVS and FNYEAQ. Study results and caveats: Naive CXCR3-negative cells resembled naive CXCR3-positive cells in TRBV-TRBJ usage; memory cells differed.

Libraries were UMI-labeled 5' RACE TRB cDNA. TCRdb re-called the 5' RACE reads; every CDR3 protein appears as one record, without DNA. This sample contains about 130,000 distinct CDR3 sequences. This TCR was recovered from a human donor in good health. Some clones in this sample may be carry-over from other donors' samples. The specimen was naive CXCR3- CD8+ T cells from blood. Subset meaning: CD45RO-CCR7+CD27+CD95- naive CD8+ T cells lacking CXCR3 (TNR3-). The rearrangement links TRBV7-6 to TRBJ2-1; TCRdb's assignment of TRBD2 cannot be checked, as there is no DNA. This chain's CDR3 is CASSLGAGGPINEQFF.